A single sample gave rise to the 20 T cell receptor beta chains below, sequenced in a study of T cell responses to AZD1222 COVID-19 vaccine (dated by TCRdb to about 2021). Interpreted using the paper, the time point label stands for: baseline before first vaccination. Libraries were built with the immunoSEQ multiplex PCR assay. This is the immuneACCESS table as TCRdb keeps it, with only in-frame sequences that have V and J called. A part of the clones is gone; compared with another copy, unresolved V genes explain less than half, and the rest is unexplained. In all, the sample holds approximately 110,000 clones, and 90% to 95% of those were seen once. The top ten clonotypes cover roughly 2% of the sample. The source material was peripheral blood, sampled on day 0 of AZD1222 vaccination. The receptors shown here come from an adult in good health.

The gene calls are TRBV6-2 or TRBV6-3 and TRBJ2-4, with 11 positions matching TRBD2. Trimming took 5 bases from V and 3 from J; bases not matched to a gene: 3. This CDR3 has 15 residues. The germline gives CDR1 MNHEY, CDR2 SVGEGT. The CDR3 bases are TGTGCCAGCAGTCCGGGACTAGCGGACAAAAACATTCAGTACTTC. Translated: CASSPGLADKNIQYF.

Here the CDR3 reads CASSQTGGPGTQYF. The CDR3 region has the DNA TGTGCCAGCAGCCAAACGGGGGGGCCAGGTACGCAGTATTTT. The chain recombines TRBV3-1 (or the pseudogene TRBV3-2) with TRBJ2-3; 8 nucleotides line up with TRBD2. This CDR3 region has 14 residues. Germline CDR1 LGHDT, CDR2 YNNKEL (reference sequence). Losses at the gene ends were 2 bases for V and 8 bases for J; bases not matched to a gene: 6.

The CDR3 loop reads CASSEAVQGAGAGNTIYF. Written as DNA, the CDR3 is TGTGCCAGCAGTGAAGCGGTTCAGGGGGCCGGTGCTGGAAACACCATATATTTT. The rearrangement joins TRBV6-1 to TRBJ1-3, with TRBD1 identical over 8 bases. There are 18 residues in the CDR3. Germline CDR1 is MNHNS and CDR2 is SASEGT. Trimming cost V 0 bases and J 2 bases; bases outside gene matches: 9.

This chain links TRBV7-2 with TRBJ2-7; tentatively, D is TRBD1 or TRBD2 (7 bases each). Trimming took off 5 bases at V and 2 bases at J, with 16 bases between the two ends. Germline V gene data show CDR1 as SGHTA and CDR2 as FQGNSA. This CDR3 is 15 amino acids long. This chain's CDR3 is CASSVQGGGPYEQYF. CDR3 in DNA: TGTGCCAGCAGCGTTCAGGGGGGAGGGCCCTACGAGCAGTACTTC.

Only one count was recorded for this clone. The chain recombines TRBV10-3 with TRBJ1-1; D is ambiguous. The CDR3 sequence is 14 residues long. Trimming took 6 bases from V and 1 from J, leaving 12 bases between them. From germline, CDR1 is ENHRY and CDR2 SYGVKD. The CDR3 loop is CAISKDPWNTEAFF. In DNA form, the CDR3 reads TGTGCCATCAGCAAGGACCCTTGGAACACTGAAGCTTTCTTT.

This clone was seen once. This chain connects TRBV7-2 to TRBJ2-7, with TRBD2 matching over 14 bases. V was pared by 5 bases and J by 3 bases, with 6 bases of the junction left unmatched. Germline V gene lookup returns CDR1 SGHTA and CDR2 FQGNSA. There are 16 residues in the CDR3. The CDR3 sequence: CASSQGLAGVIYEQYF. In nucleotides, the CDR3 is TGTGCCAGCAGCCAGGGACTAGCGGGGGTCATCTACGAGCAGTACTTC.

The V call is TRBV2, the J call TRBJ1-1; D unresolved. Trimming shortened V by 7 bases and J by 0 bases, and 3 bases separated the two germline ends. Germline lookup yields CDR1 SNHLY and CDR2 FYNNEI. This CDR3 has 11 residues. This CDR3 is CASTVNTEAFF. Written as DNA, the CDR3 is TGTGCCAGCACAGTGAACACTGAAGCTTTCTTT.

This clone was seen only once. The CDR3 sequence is CASSWGQGDTEAFF. In DNA, the CDR3 is TGTGCCAGCAGCTGGGGGCAGGGAGACACTGAAGCTTTCTTT. The chain has TRBV11-2 and TRBJ1-1; TRBD1 is a possible D gene (6 bases). V was pared by 4 bases and J by 3 bases, with 12 bases between. Germline V lookup: CDR1 SGHAT, CDR2 FQNNGV. CDR3 size: 14 residues.

This sequence joins TRBV6-5 and TRBJ2-4, with D uncertain. The germline V gene has CDR1 MNHEY and CDR2 SVGAGI. The ends were cut back, 0 bases at V and 1 base at J, with 10 bases in the middle. This CDR3 has 16 residues. CDR3 region: CASSYSTLGAKNIQYF. CDR3 in DNA: TGTGCCAGCAGTTACTCGACATTAGGGGCCAAAAACATTCAGTACTTC.

The V call is TRBV7-8, the J call TRBJ1-3; D ambiguous. Trimming removed 5 bases from V and 11 bases from J, with 22 bases in between. Germline values: CDR1 SGHVS, CDR2 FQNEAQ. The CDR3 has 15 residues. The CDR3 loop is CASSRGGEGPLAIYF. The CDR3 region has the DNA TGTGCCAGCAGCAGAGGTGGAGAGGGCCCCCTGGCCATATATTTT.

This clone showed up just once. V and J are TRBV11-3 and TRBJ1-1, with a possible D match to TRBD1 (5 bases). CDR1 SGHNT and CDR2 YENEEA come from the germline V gene. The CDR3 runs 14 residues. Trimming shortened V by 5 bases and J by 1 base, and 11 bases separated the two germline ends. The CDR3 DNA sequence: TGTGCCAGCAGCAAAACGACAGCGAACACTGAAGCTTTCTTT. This codes for CASSKTTANTEAFF.

This chain joins TRBV5-1 and TRBJ1-2, with a tentative D call TRBD1 (5 bases). This CDR3 comprises 15 residues. The V end lost 1 base, the J end lost 3 bases, and 13 bases lay between the germline ends. The germline V gene has CDR1 SGHRS and CDR2 YFSETQ. The CDR3 protein is CASSLRQGPDYGYTF. The CDR3 region has the DNA TGCGCCAGCAGCTTGAGGCAGGGTCCGGACTATGGCTACACCTTC.

The chain recombines TRBV7-2 with TRBJ2-2; D unclear. V lost 5 bases, J lost 7 bases, and 11 bases lay in between. The CDR3 covers 13 residues. Germline values: CDR1 SGHTA, CDR2 FQGNSA. The DNA for the CDR3 is TGTGCCAGCAGCCCCGACCCCCGCGGGGAGCTGTTTTTT. Its protein product is CASSPDPRGELFF.

This chain links TRBV6-5 with TRBJ1-5; D call uncertain. The V and J ends lost 6 bases and 0 bases respectively, with 6 bases between them. The CDR3 is 13 amino acids. CDR1 and CDR2 (germline): MNHEY, SVGAGI. CDR3 loop: CASSFYSNQPQHF. CDR3 nucleotide sequence: TGTGCCAGCAGCTTCTATAGCAATCAGCCCCAGCATTTT.

J is TRBJ1-3 and V is TRBV19; 9 positions match TRBD1. This CDR3 region has 17 residues. The V and J ends lost 5 bases and 1 base, in that order; junction bases with no gene match: 9. Germline assignment: CDR1 LNHDA and CDR2 SQIVND (reference sequence). The CDR3 spells CASSARQGGLSGNTIYF. The CDR3 DNA follows: TGTGCCAGTAGTGCACGACAGGGGGGATTGTCTGGAAACACCATATATTTT.

V is TRBV5-4 and J is TRBJ2-4, with 10 bases fitting TRBD1. The junction had 1 base not matched to a gene; V was cut back by 0 bases and J by 7 bases. The V gene's germline CDR1 is SGHNT and CDR2 YYREEE (reference sequence). The CDR3 has 14 amino acids. The CDR3 spells CASSLGQGANIQYF. The CDR3 bases are TGTGCCAGCAGCTTGGGACAGGGGGCCAACATTCAGTACTTC.

The J gene is TRBJ1-6, the V gene TRBV30, with D possibly TRBD1 on 6 matching bases. The CDR3 is 13 residues long. V shed 3 bases and J shed 7 bases, with 10 bases lying between them. Germline assignment: CDR1 GTSNPN and CDR2 SVGIG (reference sequence). CDR3 bases: TGTGCCTGGAGAGGGGGGCAGAATTCACCCCTCCACTTT. Translating it yields CAWRGGQNSPLHF.

The chain has TRBV7-2 and TRBJ1-5; no definite D call. Germline assignment: CDR1 SGHTA and CDR2 FQGNSA. V was cut by 1 base and J by 6 bases, with 4 bases left in between. This CDR3 region has 12 residues. CDR3 DNA: TGTGCCAGCAGCTTAGGTTTTCAGCCCCAGCATTTT. Translating gives CASSLGFQPQHF.

The chain has TRBV4-2 and TRBJ2-7; 11 nucleotides agree with TRBD1. The V gene's germline CDR1 is LGHNA and CDR2 YNFKEQ. The CDR3 extends over 17 amino acids. Trimming at V came to 1 base and at J to 7 bases, leaving 12 bases not matched to a gene. This CDR3 is CASSQGRLGQGAGEQYF. CDR3 nucleotides: TGTGCCAGCAGCCAAGGGAGACTCGGACAGGGGGCGGGGGAGCAGTACTTC.

The gene calls are TRBV7-9 and TRBJ1-6; 8 nucleotides align to TRBD1. This CDR3 contains 15 residues. Germline V gene sequence: CDR1 SEHNR, CDR2 FQNEAQ (reference sequence). V lost 4 bases and J lost 7; bases outside the gene matches: 6. The CDR3 protein is CASSSGTGPNSPLHF. The CDR3 nucleotides are TGTGCCAGCAGCTCCGGGACAGGACCAAATTCACCCCTCCACTTT.